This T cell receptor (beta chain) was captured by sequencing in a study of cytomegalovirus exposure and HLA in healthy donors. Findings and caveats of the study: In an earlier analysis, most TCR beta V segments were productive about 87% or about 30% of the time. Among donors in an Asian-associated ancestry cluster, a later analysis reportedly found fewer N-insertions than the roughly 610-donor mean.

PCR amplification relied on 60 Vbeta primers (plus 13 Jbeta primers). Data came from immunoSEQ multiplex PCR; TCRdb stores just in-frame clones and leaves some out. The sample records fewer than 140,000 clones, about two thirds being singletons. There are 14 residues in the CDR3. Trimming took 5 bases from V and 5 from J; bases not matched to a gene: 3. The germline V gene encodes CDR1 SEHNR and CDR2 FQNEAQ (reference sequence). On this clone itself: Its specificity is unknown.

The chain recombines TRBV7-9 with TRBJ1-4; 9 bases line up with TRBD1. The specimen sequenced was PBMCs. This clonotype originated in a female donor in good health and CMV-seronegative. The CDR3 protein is CASSKQGANEKLFF. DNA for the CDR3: TGTGCCAGCAGCAAACAGGGGGCGAATGAAAAACTGTTTTTT. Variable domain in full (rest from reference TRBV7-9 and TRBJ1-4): DTGVSQNPRHKITKRGQNVTFRCDPISEHNRLYWYRQTLGQGPEFLTYFQNEAQLEKSRLLSDRFSAERPKGSFSTLEIQRTEQGDSAMYLCASSKQGANEKLFFGSGTQLSVL.